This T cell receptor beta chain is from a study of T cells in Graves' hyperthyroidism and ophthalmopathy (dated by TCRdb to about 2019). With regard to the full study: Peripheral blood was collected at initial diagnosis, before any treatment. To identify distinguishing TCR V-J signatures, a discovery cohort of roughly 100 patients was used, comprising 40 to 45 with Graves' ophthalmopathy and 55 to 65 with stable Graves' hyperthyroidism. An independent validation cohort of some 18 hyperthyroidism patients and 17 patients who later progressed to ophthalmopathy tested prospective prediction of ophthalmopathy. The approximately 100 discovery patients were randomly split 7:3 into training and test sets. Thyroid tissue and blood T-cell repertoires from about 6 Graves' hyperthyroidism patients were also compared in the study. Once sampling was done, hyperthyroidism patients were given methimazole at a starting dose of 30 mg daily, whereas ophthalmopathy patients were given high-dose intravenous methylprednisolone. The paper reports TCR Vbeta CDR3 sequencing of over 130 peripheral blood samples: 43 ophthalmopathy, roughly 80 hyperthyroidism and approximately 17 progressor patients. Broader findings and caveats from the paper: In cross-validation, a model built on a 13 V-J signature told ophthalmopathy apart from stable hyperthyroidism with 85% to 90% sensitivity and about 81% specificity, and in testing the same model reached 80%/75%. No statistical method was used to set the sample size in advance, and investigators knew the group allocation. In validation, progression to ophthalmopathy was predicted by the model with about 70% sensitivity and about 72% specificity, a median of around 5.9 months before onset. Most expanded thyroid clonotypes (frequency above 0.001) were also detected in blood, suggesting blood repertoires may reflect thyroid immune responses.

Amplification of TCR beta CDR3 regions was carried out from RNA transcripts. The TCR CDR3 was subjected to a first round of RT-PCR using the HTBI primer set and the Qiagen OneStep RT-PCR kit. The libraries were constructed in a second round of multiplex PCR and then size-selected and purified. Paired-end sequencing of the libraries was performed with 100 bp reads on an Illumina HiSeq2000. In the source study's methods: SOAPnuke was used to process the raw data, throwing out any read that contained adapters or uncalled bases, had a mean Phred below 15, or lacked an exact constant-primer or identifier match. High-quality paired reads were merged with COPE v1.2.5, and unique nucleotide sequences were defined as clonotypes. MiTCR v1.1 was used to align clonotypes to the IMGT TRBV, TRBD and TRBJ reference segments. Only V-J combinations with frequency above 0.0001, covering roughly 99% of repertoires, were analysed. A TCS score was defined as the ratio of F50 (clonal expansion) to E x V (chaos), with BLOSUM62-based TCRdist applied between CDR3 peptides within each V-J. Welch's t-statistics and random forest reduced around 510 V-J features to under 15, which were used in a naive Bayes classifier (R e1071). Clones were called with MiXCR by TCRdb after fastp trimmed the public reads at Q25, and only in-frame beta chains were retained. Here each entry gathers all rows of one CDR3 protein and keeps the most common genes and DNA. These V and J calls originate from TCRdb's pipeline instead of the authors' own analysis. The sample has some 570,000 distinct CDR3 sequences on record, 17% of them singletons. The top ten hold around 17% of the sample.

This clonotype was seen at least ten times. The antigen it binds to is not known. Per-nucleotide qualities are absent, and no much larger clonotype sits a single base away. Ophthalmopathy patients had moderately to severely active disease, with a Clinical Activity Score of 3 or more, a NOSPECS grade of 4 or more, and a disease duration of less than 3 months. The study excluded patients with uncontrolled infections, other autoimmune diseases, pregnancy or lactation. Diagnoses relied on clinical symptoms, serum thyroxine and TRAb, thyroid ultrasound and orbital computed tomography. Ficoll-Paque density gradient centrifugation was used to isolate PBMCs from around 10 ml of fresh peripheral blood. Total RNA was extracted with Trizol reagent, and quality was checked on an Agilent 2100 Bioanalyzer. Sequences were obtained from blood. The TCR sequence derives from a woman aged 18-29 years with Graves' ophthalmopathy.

The nucleotides are TGCGCCAGCAGCTTGGTCGCAGGCGTACCCCACAATGAGCAGTTCTTC. It is translated as CASSLVAGVPHNEQFF. This chain is built from TRBV5-1 and TRBJ2-1; the D gene identity is not certain. Trimming removed 0 bases from V and 5 bases from J, leaving 15 bases between the germline ends. From its cysteine to its phenylalanine, the CDR3 spans 16 amino acids. The sequence is cut down to CDR3 DNA, 48 bases in frame from base 1. From a lookup of the germline V gene, CDR1 and CDR2 are SGHRS and YFSETQ.